Listed below are T cell receptor beta chains from one sample, sequenced in a study of Ad26.COV2.S vaccination and SARS-CoV-2 variants. Repertoires were generated with immunoSEQ multiplex PCR, while TCRdb's copy carries only in-frame clones and drops some. The sample gives about 280,000 clones, around 87% of which show up once; approximately 3.4% is in the top ten. This specimen was peripheral blood, taken in a trial of Ad26.COV2.S vaccine versus placebo. These receptors were taken from a person between 18 and 59 years old who received the Ad26.COV2.S COVID-19 vaccine or a placebo. Both conserved end residues are trimmed from each CDR3. Clone size is given for some rows only: seen once, a few or many times, or a class if the clone is expanded.

>once|TRBV4-3|15|TRBJ2-1
ASSPYWRGGIGNEQF
>many|TRBV5-1|14|TRBJ2-7
ASSGDTLYTSYEQY
>-|TRBV2|12|TRBJ1-1
ASSTGQANTEAF
>-|TRBV6-5|11|TRBJ1-1
ASGTAMNTEAF
>-|TRBV7-9|12|TRBJ2-6
ASSPGSGANVLT
>-|TRBV7-8|14|TRBJ2-1
ASSQMRVGGVREQF
>-|TRBV30|13|TRBJ1-4
AWSNHRGNQEKLF
>-|TRBV6-2/TRBV6-3|12|TRBJ1-1
ASSTRQVNTEAF
>few|TRBV19|13|TRBJ1-2
ASSTSVPGQYGYT
>-|TRBV6-5|14|TRBJ2-3
ASSYGGAVGTDTQY
>-|TRBV9|12|TRBJ1-2
ASTVGQGDYGYT
>-|TRBV27|12|TRBJ1-3
ASHQGGTGNTIY
>-|TRBV6-2/TRBV6-3|11|TRBJ2-7
ASSPGVNYEQY
>-|TRBV5-7|14|TRBJ2-5
ASSRGEAGTQETQY
>-|TRBV5-1|14|TRBJ2-2
ASSFLAGSVAGELF
>few|TRBV6-5|12|TRBJ1-1
ASRGRYGNTEAF
>-|TRBV29-1|10|TRBJ1-1
SVEDGVSEAF
>-|TRBV9|13|TRBJ1-1
AREGTGGMNTEAF
>few|TRBV6-2/TRBV6-3|11|TRBJ2-5
ASSRTTLETQY
>-|TRBV7-9|12|TRBJ2-7
ASSLGGAGYEQY
>-|TRBV7-9|12|TRBJ1-1
ASSRVQGGTEAF
>-|TRBV4-2|14|TRBJ2-7
ASSQGDSGRAPEQY
>-|TRBV5-1|11|TRBJ1-1
ASSLGLNTEAF
>-|TRBV3-1/TRBV3-2|13|TRBJ1-5
ASSQNRDRGQPQH
>-|TRBV7-3|9|TRBJ2-1
ASSLGNEQF
>once|TRBV6-2/TRBV6-3|11|TRBJ2-1
ASSYSRGSEQF
>-|TRBV4-1|14|TRBJ2-1
ASSQDRTSVAEEQF
>-|TRBV5-4|12|TRBJ2-7
ASSAGLADYEQY
>-|TRBV21-1|9|TRBJ1-5
ASRVYQPQH
>-|TRBV12-3/TRBV12-4|10|TRBJ2-7
ASRGGRPEQY
>once|TRBV5-1|13|TRBJ2-3
ASSQDRGARDTQY
>-|TRBV12-3/TRBV12-4|11|TRBJ2-7
ASSPIARGEQY
>-|TRBV25-1|11|TRBJ2-2
ASSTGFTGELF
>-|TRBV28|12|TRBJ1-5
AVQGINSNQPQH
>-|TRBV19|14|TRBJ2-1
ASSTRTSGSYNEQF
>-|TRBV30|9|TRBJ1-1
AWSVPPQAF
>-|TRBV3-1/TRBV3-2|13|TRBJ1-6
ASRQTSSYNSPLH
>-|TRBV19|13|TRBJ2-2
ASSMTGAGTGELF
>few|TRBV3-1/TRBV3-2|11|TRBJ1-3
ASSPLSGNTIY
>-|TRBV6-6|11|TRBJ2-7
ASSLGEGAPGY
>-|TRBV19|13|TRBJ1-5
ASSIGDGRNQPQH
>-|TRBV4-2|14|TRBJ2-7
ASSQERAGGPYEQY